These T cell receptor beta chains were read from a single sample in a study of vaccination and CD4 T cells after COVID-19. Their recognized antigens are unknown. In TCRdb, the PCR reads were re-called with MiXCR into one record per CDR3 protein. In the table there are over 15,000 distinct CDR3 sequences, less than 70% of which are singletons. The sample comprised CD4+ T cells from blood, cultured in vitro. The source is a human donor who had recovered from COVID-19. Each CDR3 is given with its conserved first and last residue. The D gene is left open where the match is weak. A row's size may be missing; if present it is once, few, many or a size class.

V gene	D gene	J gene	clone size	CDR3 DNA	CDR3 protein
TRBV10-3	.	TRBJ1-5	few	TGTGCCATCAGTGAGAAGGGAAATCAGCCCCAGCATTTT	CAISEKGNQPQHF
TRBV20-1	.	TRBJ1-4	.	TGCAGTGCTATAGATTCCAGGCGTGAAAAACTGTTTTTT	CSAIDSRREKLFF
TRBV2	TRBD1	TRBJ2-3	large	TGTGCCAGCAGTGAAGCAGGACAGGGTACGCAGTATTTT	CASSEAGQGTQYF
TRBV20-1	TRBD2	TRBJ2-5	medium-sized	TGCAGCGCCAGCGGGAACCAAGAGACCCAGTACTTC	CSASGNQETQYF
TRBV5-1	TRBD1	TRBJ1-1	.	TGCGCCAGCGGCTCACAGGGGGCCATGAACACTGAAGCTTTCTTT	CASGSQGAMNTEAFF
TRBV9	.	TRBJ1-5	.	TGTGCCAGCAGCGGGGACACCAATCAGCCCCAGCATTTT	CASSGDTNQPQHF
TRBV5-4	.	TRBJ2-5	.	TGTGCCAGCAGCCATGGTGGGGGGAGCGAGACCCAGTACTTC	CASSHGGGSETQYF
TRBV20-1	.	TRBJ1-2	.	TGCAGTGCTGGGGAAGGTGCCAACTATGGCTACACCTTC	CSAGEGANYGYTF
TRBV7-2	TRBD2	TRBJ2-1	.	TGTGCCAGCAGACGCGGACTAGCGGGAGGATACAATGAGCAGTTCTTC	CASRRGLAGGYNEQFF
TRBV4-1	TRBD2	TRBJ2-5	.	TGCGCCAGCAGCCATGGCGAGACTAGCGGGGGAGAGACCCAGTACTTC	CASSHGETSGGETQYF
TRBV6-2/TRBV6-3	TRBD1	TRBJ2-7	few	TGTGCCAGCAGTTACCCGTGGCAGGGGGCGGGCGAGCAGTACTTC	CASSYPWQGAGEQYF
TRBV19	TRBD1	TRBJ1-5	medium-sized	TGTGCCAGTCGACGAACCCGGACAGGGGAATGGAATCAGCCCCAGCATTTT	CASRRTRTGEWNQPQHF
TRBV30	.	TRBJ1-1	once	TGTGCCTGGAGTGTAGGAGGGTGGACTGAAGCTTTCTTT	CAWSVGGWTEAFF
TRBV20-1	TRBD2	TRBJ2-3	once	TGCAGTGCTCCAACTAGCGGGAGAATATCCGGTACGCAGTATTTT	CSAPTSGRISGTQYF
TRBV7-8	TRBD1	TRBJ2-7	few	TGTGCCAGCAGCTTAGGGCAGGGGGCTTTTTACGAGCAGTACTTC	CASSLGQGAFYEQYF
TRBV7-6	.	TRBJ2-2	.	TGTGCCAGCAGCTCGACAGGAGCTAACACCGGGGAGCTGTTTTTT	CASSSTGANTGELFF
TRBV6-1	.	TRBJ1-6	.	TGTGCCAGCAGTCGTAGGGGTGGGTATAATTCACCCCTCCACTTT	CASSRRGGYNSPLHF
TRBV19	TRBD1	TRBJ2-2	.	TGTGCCAGTACCTCGAGGAGGGACAGGGGGCCCTACACCGGGGAGCTGTTTTTT	CASTSRRDRGPYTGELFF
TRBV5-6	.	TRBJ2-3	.	TGTGCCAGCAGCTTCCTGGGACTGACGAGCACAGATACGCAGTATTTT	CASSFLGLTSTDTQYF
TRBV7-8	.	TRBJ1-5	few	TGTGCCAGCAGCGCCCGCAATAGCAATCAGCCCCAGCATTTT	CASSARNSNQPQHF